This is a list of T cell receptor beta chains from one sample in a study of cytomegalovirus exposure and HLA in healthy donors. The method was immunoSEQ multiplex PCR; TCRdb's version includes in-frame clones alone and lacks a portion of them. The top ten hold under 4.5% of the sample, which has some 110,000 clones, 86% seen once. Sequenced material: PBMCs. These receptors were obtained from a woman under 30 in good health and CMV-seropositive. Both conserved end residues are part of each CDR3. The D gene is left open where the match is weak. The listing skips clone size in some rows; elsewhere it reads once, few, many or a size class.

d_gene,v_gene,j_gene,abundance,CDR3nt,CDR3aa
TRBD2,TRBV15,TRBJ2-7,once,TGTGCCACCAGCAGAAGAGCGGGAGCCCTGTATTTC,CATSRRAGALYF
.,TRBV21-1,TRBJ2-1,.,TGTGCCAGCATCCATTTACGGGGACTAGCGGGGGCGGGTGAGCAGTTCTTC,CASIHLRGLAGAGEQFF
.,TRBV5-5,TRBJ1-1,.,TGTGCCAGCAGCTTGAGCGTCGCGGGATCCACTGAAGCTTTCTTT,CASSLSVAGSTEAFF
.,TRBV27,TRBJ1-5,.,TGTGCCAGCAGTTTAGCGGGGAACGGTCAGCCCCAGCATTTT,CASSLAGNGQPQHF
TRBD2,TRBV19,TRBJ2-5,.,TGTGCCAGTCAAGGACTAGCGGGAGAAGAAGAGACCCAGTACTTC,CASQGLAGEEETQYF
TRBD2,TRBV5-4,TRBJ2-7,.,TGTGCCAGCAGGGGGACTAGCGGGAGCGAGCAGTACTTC,CASRGTSGSEQYF
.,TRBV2,TRBJ1-4,.,TGTGCCAGCAGCCCAGACATCCCAACTAATGAAAAACTGTTTTTT,CASSPDIPTNEKLFF
.,TRBV7-2,TRBJ2-7,.,TGTGCCAGCAGCCCTAGGAGGGCCAGAGGGGCTTCCTACGAGCAGTACTTC,CASSPRRARGASYEQYF
.,TRBV11-2,TRBJ2-7,.,TGTGCCAGCAGCTTCGAGGCAGTTCCCTCCTACGAGCAGTACTTC,CASSFEAVPSYEQYF
.,TRBV4-1,TRBJ2-1,.,TGCGCCAGCAGCCTCAGGGGTCCGCAACAGTGGGGGAACGATGAGCAGTTCTTC,CASSLRGPQQWGNDEQFF
TRBD2,TRBV2,TRBJ2-7,.,TGTGCCAGGCGGACTAGCGGTTCTTACGAGCAGTACTTC,CARRTSGSYEQYF
.,TRBV6-5,TRBJ2-4,.,TGTGCCAGCAGCCGGACTTTTCAAAACATTCAGTACTTC,CASSRTFQNIQYF
TRBD2,TRBV19,TRBJ2-1,.,TGTGCCAGGTTGAGCGGGAGGGCCTACAATGAGCAGTTCTTC,CARLSGRAYNEQFF
.,TRBV10-2,TRBJ1-5,.,TGCGCCAGCGGGCCCGTTCAGCCCCAGCATTTT,CASGPVQPQHF
.,TRBV15,TRBJ1-5,.,TGTGCCACCAGCGGACTTTGGGGGGTTGGCAATCAGCCCCAGCATTTT,CATSGLWGVGNQPQHF
TRBD2,TRBV19,TRBJ2-3,.,TGTGCCAGTAGCGGGACTAGCGGGGGGACAGATACGCAGTATTTT,CASSGTSGGTDTQYF